Sequencing of this T cell receptor (beta chain) was carried out in a study of blood T cell repertoires in COVID-19. Looking at the study overall: Spain, Italy and the United States supplied samples that represented acute and convalescent COVID-19. PBMCs, B-cell-depleted T cells, or T cells provided the cDNA or gDNA that made up the material.

J was trimmed by 4 bases and V by 5 bases; bases with no gene match: 12. The CDR3 loop spans 16 amino acids. Germline V gene lookup returns CDR1 SGHVS and CDR2 FQNEAQ. In the study's own analysis: Reference gene primer amplification yielded estimated nucleated cell counts. TCRdb's copy holds only in-frame clones and misses some; the assay was immunoSEQ multiplex PCR. Clone size and V and J calls were adopted from that table, with D and trimming inferred from the DNA. The sample shows more than 95,000 clones, 81% of them seen only once. Sequencing was carried out using peripheral blood. The source is a woman in her 70s with acute or convalescent COVID-19. The rearrangement links TRBV7-8 to TRBJ2-5; TRBD2 matches 8 bases. CDR3 in DNA: TGTGCCAGCAGCCCGACTAGCGCCCAAGGGGGAGAGACCCAGTACTTC. This codes for CASSPTSAQGGETQYF.